What follows are 15 T cell receptor beta chains derived from one specimen sequenced in a study of T cell changes during pregnancy in multiple sclerosis. Assay: immunoSEQ multiplex PCR; the TCRdb copy retains only in-frame clones and omits some. The repertoire holds 18,000 or so clones, with approximately 90% as singletons. Sequences were derived from CD4+ T cells from peripheral blood mononuclear cells, sampled in the first trimester of pregnancy. The receptor set was obtained from a female donor in good health, enrolled as a control in a pregnancy study.

This sequence joins TRBV27 and TRBJ1-1; perhaps TRBD1 as D (6 bases). Germline V gene data show CDR1 as MNHEY and CDR2 as SMNVEV (reference sequence). V was clipped by 5 bases and J by 1 base, with 17 bases between them. CDR3 size: 16 residues. CDR3 coding DNA: TGTGCCAGCAGTATGGTCGATGGGACAAGGAACACTGAAGCTTTCTTT. Its translation is CASSMVDGTRNTEAFF.

Concerning this clone itself: An end of the junction does not agree with germline; a read error may underlie this. This chain connects TRBV7-7 to TRBJ2-7; 12 bases align to TRBD2. The CDR3 runs to 15 residues. Germline values: CDR1 SSHAT, CDR2 FNYEAQ (reference sequence). The CDR3 sequence: CASSLASGGVYEQYF. CDR3 DNA: TGTGCTAGCAGCTTAGCTAGCGGGGGGGTCTACGAGCAGTACTTC.

J is TRBJ2-4 and V is TRBV18; 10 positions match TRBD1. The germline V gene has CDR1 KGHSH and CDR2 LQKENI. V shed 3 bases and J 1 base; nucleotides not matched to a gene: 9. There are 18 residues in the CDR3. CDR3 protein: CASSPGDRGDWAKNIQYF. The CDR3 bases are TGTGCCAGCTCACCTGGGGACAGGGGAGATTGGGCCAAAAACATTCAGTACTTC.

V is TRBV7-2 and J is TRBJ1-1; 8 bases agree with TRBD1. Germline V gene lookup returns CDR1 SGHTA and CDR2 FQGNSA. CDR3 length equals 14 residues. The J segment lost 4 bases and the V segment lost 3 bases, leaving 4 bases of the junction unmatched. In nucleotides, the CDR3 is TGTGCCAGCAGCTTCCAGACAGGGGCCACTGAAGCTTTCTTT. As protein: CASSFQTGATEAFF.

This rearrangement joins TRBV2 to TRBJ1-2, with a weak D call TRBD1 (5 bases). Germline CDR1 is SNHLY and CDR2 is FYNNEI. The CDR3 is 16 residues long. Deletions cut 0 bases from V and 2 bases from J, with 13 bases between. The CDR3 region has the DNA TGTGCCAGCAGTGAAGCGCGGAGACAGACCAACTATGGCTACACCTTC. Translating gives CASSEARRQTNYGYTF.

The chain has TRBV13 and TRBJ2-1, with 8 bases identical to TRBD2. Trimming cost V 2 bases and J 2 bases; bases outside gene matches: 11. Germline loops: CDR1 PRHDT, CDR2 FYEKMQ (reference sequence). This CDR3 has 18 amino acids. As DNA, the CDR3 is TGTGCCAGCAGCTTAAGCTCCCAGCGGGAGACCACCTACAATGAGCAGTTCTTC. Its protein product is CASSLSSQRETTYNEQFF. Together with reference TRBV13 and TRBJ2-1, the CDR3 gives the full variable domain: AAGVIQSPRHLIKEKRETATLKCYPIPRHDTVYWYQQGPGQDPQFLISFYEKMQSDKGSIPDRFSAQQFSDYHSELNMSSLELGDSALYFCASSLSSQRETTYNEQFFGPGTRLTVL.

This rearrangement joins TRBV6-4 to TRBJ2-3; 11 nucleotides match TRBD2. CDR3 length: 14 amino acids. Germline V CDR1 and CDR2: MRHNA, SNTAGT. J gave up 5 bases and V 4 bases, and 2 bases lay outside the gene matches. This CDR3 is CASSAGLAGDTQYF. The DNA for the CDR3 is TGTGCCAGCAGTGCCGGACTAGCGGGAGATACGCAGTATTTT.

V is TRBV27 and J is TRBJ1-1, with a weak D call TRBD1 (6 bases). This CDR3 has 14 residues. Germline CDR1 MNHEY, CDR2 SMNVEV (reference sequence). Trimming stripped 4 bases from V and 6 bases from J, with 15 bases between. DNA of the CDR3: TGTGCCAGCAGTTCGGGACACGGGCGGGCTGAAGCTTTCTTT. Protein: CASSSGHGRAEAFF.

The chain combines TRBV6-6 with TRBJ1-4; TRBD1 might be the D (6 bases). Between the trimmed V and J ends, which lost 2 bases and 11 bases, there was a span of 9 bases. Germline CDR1 is MNHNY and CDR2 is SVGAGI (reference sequence). This CDR3 comprises 12 residues. The CDR3 nucleotides are TGTGCCAGCAGTTACAAGGGGGAGAAACTGTTTTTT. Translation: CASSYKGEKLFF.

In its sample, this clone was seen a few times. The chain combines TRBV5-1 with TRBJ2-6; 10 bases fit TRBD1. J lost 4 bases, V lost 4 bases, and 5 bases had no gene match. CDR1 SGHRS and CDR2 YFSETQ come from the germline V gene. CDR3 length equals 16 residues. The CDR3, as DNA: TGCGCCAGCAGCACCGGGACAGGGGCCGGGGCCAACGTCCTGACTTTC. Translated, it gives CASSTGTGAGANVLTF.

The genes are TRBV14 and TRBJ1-6; 9 bases align to TRBD1. This CDR3 comprises 16 residues. The V gene's germline CDR1 is SGHDN and CDR2 FVKESK. Trimming at V came to 1 base and at J to 9 bases, leaving 7 bases not matched to a gene. For the CDR3, the DNA is TGTGCCAGCAGCCAAGCCCGTGGGACAGGGTCTTCACCCCTCCACTTT. This codes for CASSQARGTGSSPLHF.

The sample holds a few counts of this clone. The chain uses TRBV7-9 and TRBJ1-1, with a possible D match to TRBD1 (6 bases). The germline V gene encodes CDR1 SEHNR and CDR2 FQNEAQ (reference sequence). This CDR3 is built from 15 residues. Trimming removed 5 bases at V and 2 bases at J, with 15 bases between. CDR3 protein: CASSPPAGANTEAFF. The CDR3 DNA reads TGTGCCAGCAGCCCCCCGGCAGGGGCTAACACTGAAGCTTTCTTT.

The chain combines TRBV28 with TRBJ2-2; 13 bases are shared with TRBD2. Trimming removed 7 bases from V and 2 bases from J; junction bases left unmatched: 4. The CDR3 runs to 16 residues. From germline, CDR1 is MDHEN and CDR2 SYDVKM. Here the CDR3 DNA reads TGTGCCAGCACCCCGGGACTAGCGGGAAACACCGGGGAGCTGTTTTTT. The encoded protein is CASTPGLAGNTGELFF.

The V gene is TRBV6-1, the J gene TRBJ2-2, with 7 bases fitting TRBD2. There are 17 residues in the CDR3. CDR1 is MNHNS and CDR2 is SASEGT in the germline V gene. V gave up 2 bases and J gave up 4 bases; unmatched junction bases: 10. The CDR3 is CASSEQTSSFATGELFF. The DNA for the CDR3 is TGTGCCAGCAGTGAACAGACTAGCTCGTTTGCCACCGGGGAGCTGTTTTTT.

This clone was seen only a few times. The CDR3 nucleotides read TGTGCCAGCAGCTTGGCGGGACTCTACAATGAGCAGTTCTTC. This encodes CASSLAGLYNEQFF. The chain has TRBV5-4 and TRBJ2-1, with D tentatively TRBD2 (6 bases). This CDR3 comprises 14 residues. Germline CDR1 and CDR2: SGHNT and YYREEE (reference sequence). V was clipped by 0 bases and J by 3 bases, with 7 bases between them.